A selection of T cell receptor beta chains follows, all from one sample in a study of blood T cell repertoires in COVID-19. Measured with immunoSEQ multiplex PCR; TCRdb has only the in-frame clones, and not every one. The sample contains under 200,000 clones, 90% of which appear only once. The material sequenced was peripheral blood. All receptors come from a man between 50 and 59 years old with acute or convalescent COVID-19. Both conserved end residues are part of each CDR3. Each record gives: CDR3 DNA, CDR3 protein, J gene, D gene, V gene, clone size. D genes are given only for firm matches. Size is omitted from some rows. Given values are once, few, many or a class for expanded clones.

cdr3_nt: TGTGCCAGTAGTACTGGACAGGGTAAGTTCTTC; cdr3_aa: CASSTGQGKFF; j_call: TRBJ2-1; d_call: TRBD1; v_call: TRBV19; clone_size: -
cdr3_nt: TGTGCCAGCACTTTGGGACTAGCGGGTAACTCCTACGAGCAGTACTTC; cdr3_aa: CASTLGLAGNSYEQYF; j_call: TRBJ2-7; d_call: TRBD2; v_call: TRBV28; clone_size: once
cdr3_nt: TGTGCCAGCAGTGACCCAGGACAGCCTCGGGGCTACACCTTC; cdr3_aa: CASSDPGQPRGYTF; j_call: TRBJ1-2; d_call: -; v_call: TRBV25-1; clone_size: -
cdr3_nt: TGTGCCAGCTCACCAATAACAGGGGCTAATGAAAAACTGTTTTTT; cdr3_aa: CASSPITGANEKLFF; j_call: TRBJ1-4; d_call: TRBD1; v_call: TRBV18; clone_size: -
cdr3_nt: TGTGCCAGCAGTGAATATAGGGCCGGGAGGGCTGAAGCTTTCTTT; cdr3_aa: CASSEYRAGRAEAFF; j_call: TRBJ1-1; d_call: -; v_call: TRBV25-1; clone_size: few
cdr3_nt: TGTGCCAGCAGCTTAATAGGGGGCCCCCTCTCTGGGGCCAACGTCCTGACTTTC; cdr3_aa: CASSLIGGPLSGANVLTF; j_call: TRBJ2-6; d_call: TRBD1; v_call: TRBV7-3; clone_size: -
cdr3_nt: TGTGCCAGCAGTCAGCTTGAAGCTTTCTTT; cdr3_aa: CASSQLEAFF; j_call: TRBJ1-1; d_call: -; v_call: TRBV6-6; clone_size: once
cdr3_nt: TGTGCCAGCAGCCACACGGGGGTTGCGGATACGCAGTATTTT; cdr3_aa: CASSHTGVADTQYF; j_call: TRBJ2-3; d_call: -; v_call: TRBV3-1/TRBV3-2; clone_size: -
cdr3_nt: TGTGCCAGCAGCAGCCCGACTTTCAATGAGCAGTTCTTC; cdr3_aa: CASSSPTFNEQFF; j_call: TRBJ2-1; d_call: -; v_call: TRBV7-2; clone_size: -
cdr3_nt: TGTGCCAGCAGCTTGGACAGCCAGTCCTACAATGAGCAGTTCTTC; cdr3_aa: CASSLDSQSYNEQFF; j_call: TRBJ2-1; d_call: -; v_call: TRBV7-2; clone_size: few
cdr3_nt: TGTGCCAGCTCACCCTCAGTCCTGGGACAGGGCGATTCCTATGGCTACACCTTC; cdr3_aa: CASSPSVLGQGDSYGYTF; j_call: TRBJ1-2; d_call: TRBD1; v_call: TRBV18; clone_size: -
cdr3_nt: TGCGCCAGCAGCCGGACGGGGACTAGCGGGAGCTCCGAGCAGTACTTC; cdr3_aa: CASSRTGTSGSSEQYF; j_call: TRBJ2-7; d_call: TRBD2; v_call: TRBV5-1; clone_size: -
cdr3_nt: TGTGCCAGCAGCTTCGGTACCTACAATGAGCAGTTCTTC; cdr3_aa: CASSFGTYNEQFF; j_call: TRBJ2-1; d_call: -; v_call: TRBV5-4; clone_size: -
cdr3_nt: TGTGCCAGTAGTAAGGGGACAGCAAGTCTTCAGCCCCAGCATTTT; cdr3_aa: CASSKGTASLQPQHF; j_call: TRBJ1-5; d_call: TRBD1; v_call: TRBV19; clone_size: -
cdr3_nt: TGTGCCAGCAGCCTTGACAGAACCTATGGCTACACCTTC; cdr3_aa: CASSLDRTYGYTF; j_call: TRBJ1-2; d_call: -; v_call: TRBV6-5; clone_size: -
cdr3_nt: TGTGCCAGCAGTGCCGACAGTCGCTATAATTCACCCCTCCACTTT; cdr3_aa: CASSADSRYNSPLHF; j_call: TRBJ1-6; d_call: -; v_call: TRBV28; clone_size: -
cdr3_nt: TGTGCCAGCAGTCGTAGCGGCAGAAGCACAGATACGCAGTATTTT; cdr3_aa: CASSRSGRSTDTQYF; j_call: TRBJ2-3; d_call: -; v_call: TRBV6-5; clone_size: -
cdr3_nt: TGTGCCTGGAGTGAAACAGGGGGCGGAAATCAGCCCCAGCATTTT; cdr3_aa: CAWSETGGGNQPQHF; j_call: TRBJ1-5; d_call: TRBD1; v_call: TRBV30; clone_size: -
cdr3_nt: TGTGCCAGCAGTACAAACTATGGCTACACCTTC; cdr3_aa: CASSTNYGYTF; j_call: TRBJ1-2; d_call: -; v_call: TRBV6-2/TRBV6-3; clone_size: -
cdr3_nt: TGTGCCAGCAGTTATGGACAGGGGGATACCTATGGCTACACCTTC; cdr3_aa: CASSYGQGDTYGYTF; j_call: TRBJ1-2; d_call: TRBD1; v_call: TRBV2; clone_size: few
cdr3_nt: TGCGCCAGCAGCAGGGGACTAGCGGGAGACGAGCAGTACTTC; cdr3_aa: CASSRGLAGDEQYF; j_call: TRBJ2-7; d_call: TRBD2; v_call: TRBV5-1; clone_size: -
cdr3_nt: TGTGCCAGCAGCCTGGGATACGGGAAGTACAATGAGCAGTTCTTC; cdr3_aa: CASSLGYGKYNEQFF; j_call: TRBJ2-1; d_call: -; v_call: TRBV11-2; clone_size: -
cdr3_nt: TGTGCCAGCAGTTTATCGGGAAACACCATATATTTT; cdr3_aa: CASSLSGNTIYF; j_call: TRBJ1-3; d_call: -; v_call: TRBV12-3/TRBV12-4; clone_size: few
cdr3_nt: TGTGCCAGCAGCGTAGGGGGGCAGGGGGACACTGAAGCTTTCTTT; cdr3_aa: CASSVGGQGDTEAFF; j_call: TRBJ1-1; d_call: TRBD1; v_call: TRBV9; clone_size: -
cdr3_nt: TGTGCCAGCAGCACCCTCACAGGGGTTTATGGCTACACCTTC; cdr3_aa: CASSTLTGVYGYTF; j_call: TRBJ1-2; d_call: TRBD1; v_call: TRBV28; clone_size: -
cdr3_nt: TGCGCCAGCAGCCAACTTTTCCCGGGACTAGCCGCACCCTACGAGCAGTACTTC; cdr3_aa: CASSQLFPGLAAPYEQYF; j_call: TRBJ2-7; d_call: TRBD2; v_call: TRBV4-1; clone_size: -
cdr3_nt: TGTGCCACCATAAAGGGACAGGGGGCATATGAGCAGTTCTTC; cdr3_aa: CATIKGQGAYEQFF; j_call: TRBJ2-1; d_call: TRBD1; v_call: TRBV6-6; clone_size: -
cdr3_nt: TGTGCCGGATTTACTAGCGTTAGAAGGGGCACCGGGGAGCTGTTTTTT; cdr3_aa: CAGFTSVRRGTGELFF; j_call: TRBJ2-2; d_call: TRBD2; v_call: TRBV5-6; clone_size: -
cdr3_nt: TGTGCCAGCAGTTCACAGGGGGGTAGCTATGGCTACACCTTC; cdr3_aa: CASSSQGGSYGYTF; j_call: TRBJ1-2; d_call: TRBD1; v_call: TRBV27; clone_size: -
cdr3_nt: TGTGCCAGCAGCCGGGTAGGGAGTAGGCAGTTCTTC; cdr3_aa: CASSRVGSRQFF; j_call: TRBJ2-1; d_call: -; v_call: TRBV3-1/TRBV3-2; clone_size: few
cdr3_nt: TGTGCCAGTAGTATAGGGGCAGCCCATCAAGAGACCCAGTACTTC; cdr3_aa: CASSIGAAHQETQYF; j_call: TRBJ2-5; d_call: -; v_call: TRBV19; clone_size: -
cdr3_nt: TGTGCCAGTAGTGTAACGGACAGGGACACTGAAGCTTTCTTT; cdr3_aa: CASSVTDRDTEAFF; j_call: TRBJ1-1; d_call: TRBD1; v_call: TRBV19; clone_size: -
cdr3_nt: TGTGCCAGCAGCAGCTCAGGGACTAGCTTTGGAGAGACCCAGTACTTC; cdr3_aa: CASSSSGTSFGETQYF; j_call: TRBJ2-5; d_call: TRBD2; v_call: TRBV7-4; clone_size: -
cdr3_nt: TGTGCCAGCAGCGACCGGACAGACACTGAAGCTTTCTTT; cdr3_aa: CASSDRTDTEAFF; j_call: TRBJ1-1; d_call: -; v_call: TRBV7-9; clone_size: -
cdr3_nt: TGTGCCACCGCCATGGACAGGGTGATAAATGAAAAACTGTTTTTT; cdr3_aa: CATAMDRVINEKLFF; j_call: TRBJ1-4; d_call: TRBD1; v_call: TRBV10-3; clone_size: -
cdr3_nt: TGTGCCAGCAGTACAGGGGTCTTATACTACAATGAGCAGTTCTTC; cdr3_aa: CASSTGVLYYNEQFF; j_call: TRBJ2-1; d_call: TRBD1; v_call: TRBV7-2; clone_size: -
cdr3_nt: TGTGCCAGCAGCCCCCGGCCGGGGGGCGCTGAGACCCAGTACTTC; cdr3_aa: CASSPRPGGAETQYF; j_call: TRBJ2-5; d_call: -; v_call: TRBV4-2; clone_size: once
cdr3_nt: TGTGCCAGCAGTTTACTAGGGGGGGAAGGTCAGCCCCAGCATTTT; cdr3_aa: CASSLLGGEGQPQHF; j_call: TRBJ1-5; d_call: -; v_call: TRBV27; clone_size: -
cdr3_nt: TGTGCCATCAGTGAACAGGTTCTTAACTATGGCTACACCTTC; cdr3_aa: CAISEQVLNYGYTF; j_call: TRBJ1-2; d_call: -; v_call: TRBV10-3; clone_size: -
cdr3_nt: TGTGCCACCAGCAGAGCTGTCACGGTGGCAGATACGCAGTATTTT; cdr3_aa: CATSRAVTVADTQYF; j_call: TRBJ2-3; d_call: -; v_call: TRBV15; clone_size: -
cdr3_nt: TGTGCCAGCAGTTTAATCGGTGGGGCAGGAGAGACAGATACGCAGTATTTT; cdr3_aa: CASSLIGGAGETDTQYF; j_call: TRBJ2-3; d_call: -; v_call: TRBV28; clone_size: -
cdr3_nt: TGCGCCAGCAGCCTCGGACAGAATGGCTACACCTTC; cdr3_aa: CASSLGQNGYTF; j_call: TRBJ1-2; d_call: -; v_call: TRBV5-1; clone_size: -
cdr3_nt: TGTGCCAGCAGCACTCAGACAGCTTTAGGAGACACTGAAGCTTTCTTT; cdr3_aa: CASSTQTALGDTEAFF; j_call: TRBJ1-1; d_call: -; v_call: TRBV7-8; clone_size: -
cdr3_nt: TGTGCCAGCAGCTTAGTTACAGTTAATTCACCCCTCCACTTT; cdr3_aa: CASSLVTVNSPLHF; j_call: TRBJ1-6; d_call: -; v_call: TRBV11-2; clone_size: few
cdr3_nt: TGTGCCAGCAACGACAGACCTGGAAACACCATATATTTT; cdr3_aa: CASNDRPGNTIYF; j_call: TRBJ1-3; d_call: -; v_call: TRBV6-6; clone_size: -
cdr3_nt: TGTGCCAGCAGGCCCCGGGACAGGGGTCTTCAGCCCCAGCATTTT; cdr3_aa: CASRPRDRGLQPQHF; j_call: TRBJ1-5; d_call: TRBD1; v_call: TRBV28; clone_size: -
cdr3_nt: TGTGCCAGCAGGATGGACAGATTATACACCTTC; cdr3_aa: CASRMDRLYTF; j_call: TRBJ1-2; d_call: -; v_call: TRBV28; clone_size: -
cdr3_nt: TGTGCCAGCGGTTCGCCGGACAGGGGGAACACTGAAGCTTTCTTT; cdr3_aa: CASGSPDRGNTEAFF; j_call: TRBJ1-1; d_call: TRBD1; v_call: TRBV6-5; clone_size: -
cdr3_nt: TGTGCCAGCAGCGATCGGAGAGATACGCAGTATTTT; cdr3_aa: CASSDRRDTQYF; j_call: TRBJ2-3; d_call: -; v_call: TRBV14; clone_size: -
cdr3_nt: TGTGCCAGTAGTATGAGAGGACAGAGCGATAATAGCAATCAGCCCCAGCATTTT; cdr3_aa: CASSMRGQSDNSNQPQHF; j_call: TRBJ1-5; d_call: -; v_call: TRBV19; clone_size: -
cdr3_nt: TGTGCCAGCTCACCATCCTGGACAGGGTTACATGAAAAACTGTTTTTT; cdr3_aa: CASSPSWTGLHEKLFF; j_call: TRBJ1-4; d_call: TRBD1; v_call: TRBV18; clone_size: -
cdr3_nt: TGTGCCAGCACCCCCTTTCCCCGGACAACCCGGACAGATACGCAGTATTTT; cdr3_aa: CASTPFPRTTRTDTQYF; j_call: TRBJ2-3; d_call: -; v_call: TRBV7-9; clone_size: -